Described below is a single T cell receptor (beta chain) sequence and its context. TCRdb's table, derived via immunoSEQ multiplex PCR, lists solely in-frame clones and lacks some. The data show around 190,000 clones, with about nine tenths seen just once and roughly 7% held by the top ten. CDR1 is ENHRY, CDR2 SYGVKD, per germline. V shed 7 bases, J shed 7 bases, and the junction held 7 bases outside the gene matches. The CDR3 sequence is 13 residues long. This sample was taken from a study of cytomegalovirus exposure and HLA in healthy donors. The chain carries TRBV10-3 and TRBJ2-7; TRBD1 matches at 10 bases. The material sequenced was PBMCs. This TCR derives from a man aged 30 to 45 in good health and CMV-seropositive. The CDR3 region is CAINRDRGREQYF. In DNA, the CDR3 is TGTGCCATCAACCGAGACAGGGGGCGTGAGCAGTACTTC.